This T cell receptor (beta chain) was documented in a study of identifying expanded T cells in peripheral blood. The CDR3 has 11 residues. The V and J ends lost 8 bases and 5 bases respectively, with 9 bases between them. Germline assignment: CDR1 MDHEN and CDR2 SYDVKM. The method was immunoSEQ multiplex PCR; TCRdb's version includes in-frame clones alone and lacks a portion of them. The sample shows 100,000 to 150,000 clones, 75% to 90% of them seen only once. The chain employs TRBV28 and TRBJ1-2; D gene unclear. This receptor was identified in a person aged 18 to 70 in good health. Sample: blood. The CDR3 protein is CASAEAYGYTF. Written as DNA, the CDR3 is TGTGCCAGCGCGGAGGCTTATGGCTACACCTTC.